A single TCR beta chain is shown here with its context. An end of the junction does not agree with germline; a read error may underlie this. The germline V gene encodes CDR1 SSHAT and CDR2 FNYEAQ (reference sequence). The CDR3 runs 13 residues. Authors' processing steps: It was from reference gene primer amplification that nucleated cell counts were estimated. Generated by immunoSEQ multiplex PCR, the TCRdb table keeps only in-frame clones and is missing some. V, J and clone size were drawn from that table, and D and trimming were deduced from the DNA. The sample contains approximately 250,000 clones, approximately 84% of which appear only once. This entry comes from a study of blood T cell repertoires in COVID-19. On the study more broadly: Whether acute or convalescent, the COVID-19 samples came from the United States, Italy and Spain. Sources were T cells, B-cell-depleted T cells, or PBMCs; the material itself was cDNA or gDNA.

The sequenced sample was peripheral blood. The chain couples TRBV7-7 to TRBJ2-7, with 10 bases fitting TRBD1. This receptor was taken from a human donor in a cohort sampled during active COVID-19. The CDR3 DNA reads TGTGCTAGCAGCTTACAGGACAGGGGGGAGCAGTACTTC. Its protein product is CASSLQDRGEQYF.